Reported below is one T cell receptor (beta chain). This sample stems from a study of cytomegalovirus exposure and HLA in healthy donors. Primers: 60 Vbeta forward and 13 Jbeta reverse. Generated by immunoSEQ multiplex PCR, the TCRdb table keeps only in-frame clones and is missing some. The sample holds roughly 150,000 clones, approximately 70% seen once. The CDR3 consists of 15 residues. In germline, CDR1 is SGHRS, CDR2 YFSETQ. V lost 2 bases and J 3 bases, leaving 11 bases between the germline ends. The chain recombines TRBV5-1 with TRBJ2-2, with D possibly being TRBD2 (6 bases). This sequence was found in a human donor in good health. Sequenced input: PBMCs. The CDR3 DNA follows: TGCGCCAGCAGCTTACTAGCTTCTGACACCGGGGAGCTGTTTTTT. Amino acid sequence: CASSLLASDTGELFF.